This T cell receptor (beta chain) was recorded in a study of blood T cell repertoires in COVID-19. Everyone who took part was roughly 18 to 89 years old, and they came from 24 US areas. CDR1 is SNHLY, CDR2 FYNNEI, per germline. Trimming took 7 bases from V and 5 from J, leaving 5 bases between them. This CDR3 is built from 10 residues. Study processing details: Amplification from reference gene primers served as the basis for estimated nucleated cell counts. TCRdb keeps only in-frame clones here, not all; method: immunoSEQ multiplex PCR. V, J and clone size derive from that table, while D and trimming were established from the DNA sequence. The table includes over 250,000 clones, around 87% detected once.

This TCR was sampled from a woman aged 25-40 years who had recovered from COVID-19. The sample was PBMCs or T cells enriched from blood (not recorded which). The rearrangement joins TRBV2 to TRBJ1-2, with D unclear. The DNA for the CDR3 is TGTGCCAGCACGGGGTATGGCTACACCTTC. This encodes CASTGYGYTF.